This TCR beta chain was recorded in a study of blood T cell repertoires in COVID-19. Study in general: From the United States, Italy and Spain came samples of acute and convalescent COVID-19. The analysed material was cDNA or gDNA that came from T cells, B-cell-depleted T cells, or PBMCs.

In the authors' workflow: Estimated nucleated cell counts came from reference gene primer amplification. Here immunoSEQ multiplex PCR was the method, and the copy in TCRdb shows in-frame clones only, minus some. V, J and clone size are taken as reported in that table, and D and trimming were inferred from the DNA itself. This sample carries nearly 80,000 clones, around 80% of them seen once, and the ten largest clones take 30% to 40%. Germline values: CDR1 SGHTA, CDR2 FQGNSA. Trimming removed 0 bases from V and 4 bases from J, with 13 bases in between. The CDR3 spans 15 residues. Sequenced input: peripheral blood. The rearrangement links TRBV7-2 to TRBJ2-7; D perhaps matches TRBD2 (5 bases). This sequence was found in a woman in her seventies with acute or convalescent COVID-19. CDR3 nucleotides: TGTGCCAGCAGCTTAGCGGTGGACTCTTTATACGAGCAGTACTTC. Its protein is CASSLAVDSLYEQYF. Full variable domain (outside the CDR3, taken from reference TRBV7-2 and TRBJ2-7): GAGVSQSPSNKVTEKGKDVELRCDPISGHTALYWYRQSLGQGLEFLIYFQGNSAPDKSGLPSDRFSAERTGGSVSTLTIQRTQQEDSAVYLCASSLAVDSLYEQYFGPGTRLTVT.